The present T cell receptor beta chain was sequenced within a study of cytomegalovirus exposure and HLA in healthy donors (dated by TCRdb to about 2017). Describing the broader study: According to a later analysis, one platform produced both the 120 validation repertoires and the 670 or so repertoires of the first cohort. The study aimed to test whether signatures of past pathogen exposure could be identified by cataloging public T cell receptors. In addition to the first cohort of approximately 670 subjects, a separate validation cohort of some 120 different subjects was used. To predict cytomegalovirus infection status, the study brought together high-throughput TCR immunosequencing, statistical association of individual TCRs with disease status, and machine learning.

Note on this clone: It lacks a known antigen. The record has no base qualities; no much larger clone is one base away.

The protocol used for the library was the immunoSEQ multiplex PCR assay. Per the source publication's procedure: A statistical classification framework was built to diagnose cytomegalovirus status from the catalog of TCR beta chain sequences. As stored in TCRdb, this immuneACCESS dataset retains in-frame rearrangements with V and J assigned. A fraction of the clones does not appear; measured against another copy, unresolved V genes explain less than half of the discrepancy, and the remainder lacks a known reason. D and trimming come from the DNA, and the V and J calls and clone size come from that table. This sample lists about 110,000 clones; roughly 84% were detected once. Around 3.1% of the sample lies in the top ten. The paper's findings and limits, for the study overall: It was suggested by the authors that the approach could potentially be generalized to other disease states and immunological phenotypes. Most TCR sequences were seen in very few donors, while some public TCRs were found in many individuals. The classifier was reported to diagnose cytomegalovirus status with high specificity and sensitivity in both the original and validation cohorts. In the study, some 160 TCR beta chains were listed as associated with cytomegalovirus. A later analysis found that TCRs clustered in the first cohort also tended to co-occur in the 120 validation repertoires, with approximately 95% of cluster scores above 0. The validation cohort had no HLA typing available for a later analysis, so co-occurrence within that cohort was assessed over all 130 or so repertoires. Three of the identified cytomegalovirus-associated TCR beta chains were confirmed in vitro to be specific for cytomegalovirus antigens.

The donors belonged to the validation cohort of 90 to 150 subjects, which was separate from the approximately 700-subject first cohort. CDR1 and CDR2, per the germline V gene, are MNHEY and SVGAGI. For this chain, trimming is 5 bases at the V end and 5 bases at the J end, and the number of junction bases without a gene match is 7. From its cysteine to its phenylalanine, the CDR3 spans 15 amino acids. The DNA shown is the 45-base CDR3, in frame from base 1. The sequence was obtained from a young woman in good health and CMV-seronegative. Sequenced sample: PBMCs. The rearranged segments are TRBV6-5 and TRBJ1-1, and TRBD1 aligns with 11 junction nucleotides. CDR3 sequence: CASSKGTGGTTEAFF. DNA sequence: TGTGCCAGCAGTAAAGGGACAGGGGGTACGACTGAAGCTTTCTTT.